The subject of this entry is one TCR beta chain. Its antigen is currently unknown. This record belongs to a study of PD-L1 blockade in urothelial cancer. Background on the study: Blood underwent analysis 3 weeks (second dose) and 6 weeks after treatment began.

Using immunoSEQ multiplex PCR, the repertoire was profiled, and TCRdb retains in-frame clones only, with some absent. The sample contains 85,000 to 95,000 clones, around 91% of which appear only once. This sample's time point: pretreatment peripheral blood. The study's findings and limits: Better survival was forecast by a pretreatment blood TCR clonality below the median.

This specimen was PBMCs, taken around atezolizumab (anti-PD-L1) treatment. The TCR was taken from a man in his 60s with urothelial cancer.

As DNA, the CDR3 is TGTGCCAGCAGCCTTACTGGGACTGCCAGCACAGATACGCAGTATTTT. Translating gives CASSLTGTASTDTQYF. The chain uses TRBV7-9 and TRBJ2-3; D possibly corresponds to TRBD2 (6 bases). V dropped 5 bases and J dropped 0 bases, with 15 bases sitting between them. This CDR3 has 16 residues. CDR1 is SEHNR, CDR2 FQNEAQ, per germline (reference sequence). Using reference TRBV7-9 and TRBJ2-3 for the parts outside the CDR3, the full variable domain is DTGVSQNPRHKITKRGQNVTFRCDPISEHNRLYWYRQTLGQGPEFLTYFQNEAQLEKSRLLSDRFSAERPKGSFSTLEIQRTEQGDSAMYLCASSLTGTASTDTQYFGPGTRLTVL.